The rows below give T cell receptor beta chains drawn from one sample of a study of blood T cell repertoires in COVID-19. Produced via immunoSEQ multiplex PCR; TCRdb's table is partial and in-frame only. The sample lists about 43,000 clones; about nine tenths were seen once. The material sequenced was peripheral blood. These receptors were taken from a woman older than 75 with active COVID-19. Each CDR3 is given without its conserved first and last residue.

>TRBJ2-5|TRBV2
ASSLLAGVQETQY
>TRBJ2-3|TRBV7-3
ASSLNRGTSTDTQY
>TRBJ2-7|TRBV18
ASSPEGTGGYEQY
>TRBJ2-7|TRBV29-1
SVEEGTGTYEQY
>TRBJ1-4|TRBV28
ASSTQGSFGDEKLF
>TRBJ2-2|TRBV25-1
ASSSGQVNTGELF
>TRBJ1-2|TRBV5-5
ASSFSGGADGYT
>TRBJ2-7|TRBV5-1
ASSLQGFDEQY
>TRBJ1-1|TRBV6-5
ASTDRTEAF
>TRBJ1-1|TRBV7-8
ASSLQGIVTEAF
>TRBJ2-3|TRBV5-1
ASSPAASTSTDTQY
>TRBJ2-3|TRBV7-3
ASSLMPSGATDTQY
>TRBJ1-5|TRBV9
ASSVGQGNQPQH
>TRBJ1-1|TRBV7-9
ASSRQEETEAF
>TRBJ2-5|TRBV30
AGGQGETQY
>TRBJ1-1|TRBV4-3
ASSRDPQGNTEAF
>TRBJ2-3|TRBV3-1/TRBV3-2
ASSQDDRGDTQY
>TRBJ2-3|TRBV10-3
AISADSTDTQY
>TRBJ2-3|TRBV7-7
ASSTDRGDTQY
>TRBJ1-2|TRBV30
AWSITDRMGGYT
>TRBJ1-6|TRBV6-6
ASGQGVYNSPLH
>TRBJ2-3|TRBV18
ASSPPFGGGTDTQY
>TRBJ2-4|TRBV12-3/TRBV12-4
ASSLGEGGIQY
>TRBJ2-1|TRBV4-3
ASSQVGRGAYNEQF
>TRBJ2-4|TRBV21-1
ASSKLDRGRTVQY
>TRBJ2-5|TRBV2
ASTPLRDYLTETQY
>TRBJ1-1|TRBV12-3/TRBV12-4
ASRVLNQGEAF
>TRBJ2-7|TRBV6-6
ASSYGQGVHEQY
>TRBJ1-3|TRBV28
ASSHQGAQGNTIY
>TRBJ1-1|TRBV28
ASSLNGGRSNTEAF
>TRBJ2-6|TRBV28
ASSLKPIVIDSGANVLT
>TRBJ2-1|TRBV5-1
ASSVGGPGNEQF
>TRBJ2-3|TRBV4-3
ASSQRQLEDTQY
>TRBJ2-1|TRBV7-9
ASRRSTSPLSNEQF
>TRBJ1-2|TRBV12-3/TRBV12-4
ASSFFSNYGYT
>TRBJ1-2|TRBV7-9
ASSSTFGGFYGYT
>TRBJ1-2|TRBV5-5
ASSLLDPLGGYT
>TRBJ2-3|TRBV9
ASSVNAGRGGSTDTQY
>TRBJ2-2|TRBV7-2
ASSPPGVGTGELF
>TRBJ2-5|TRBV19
ASSSPGLAGGGQETQY
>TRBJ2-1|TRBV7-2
ASSSGRLAGGPGNEQF
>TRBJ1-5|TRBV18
ASSPAGGGSNQPQH
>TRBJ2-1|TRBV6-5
ASSYGGGLHYNEQF
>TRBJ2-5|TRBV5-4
ASSFLQTSGGQETQY
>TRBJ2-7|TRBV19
ASSGLAGSSEQY
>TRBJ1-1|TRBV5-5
ASSWTLNTEAF
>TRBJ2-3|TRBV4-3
ASSQEGRGGADTQY
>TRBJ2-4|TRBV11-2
ASSQGSTKY
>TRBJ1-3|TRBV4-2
ASRGGQTASGNTIY
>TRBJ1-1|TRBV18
ASSTDNSWTEAF
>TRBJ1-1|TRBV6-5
ASRRGQRGTEAF
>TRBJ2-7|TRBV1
TSSQDSGGGATDEQY
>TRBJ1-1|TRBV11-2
ASSRRSSSMNTEAF
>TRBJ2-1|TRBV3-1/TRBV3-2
ASSPLAGGYNEQF
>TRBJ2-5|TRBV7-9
ASSLARLAGQETQY
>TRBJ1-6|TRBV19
ASSKPPSSGSPLH
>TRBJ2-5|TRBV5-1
ASSLGGRADVEETQY